Each of the 13 T cell receptor beta chains below was sequenced from the same sample in a study of CD8 T cells in ankylosing spondylitis. Findings and caveats of the study: Within ankylosing spondylitis blood, a TCR beta motif made up of roughly eight highly homologous variants appeared to be characteristic.

Their antigens are not known. TCRdb reprocessed the 5' RACE reads via MiXCR and lists one record per CDR3 protein. Of under 950,000 distinct CDR3 sequences listed, roughly 19% were seen once; the top ten hold 19%. The material sequenced was blood, either unsorted or a sorted T cell fraction (not recorded which). All receptors come from a male donor with ankylosing spondylitis.

The rearrangement joins TRBV19 to TRBJ1-1; 8 bases are shared with TRBD1. Germline CDR1 LNHDA, CDR2 SQIVND (reference sequence). The CDR3 extends over 15 amino acids. The J segment lost 5 bases and the V segment lost 4 bases, leaving 9 bases of the junction unmatched. CDR3 in amino acids: CASSRDRGIGTEAFF. CDR3 DNA: TGTGCCAGTAGTAGAGACAGGGGTATCGGGACTGAAGCTTTCTTT.

This clonotype was detected a few times. The rearrangement uses TRBV7-6 and TRBJ2-1; 9 nucleotides match TRBD2. CDR1 is SGHVS, CDR2 FNYEAQ, per germline. V lost 5 bases and J lost 5; bases outside the gene matches: 7. This CDR3 is 15 amino acids long. The CDR3 sequence is CASSRSGRSDNEQFF. For the CDR3, the DNA is TGTGCCAGCAGCCGTAGCGGGAGATCGGACAATGAGCAGTTCTTC.

This clonotype was detected many times. V usage is TRBV12-3 or TRBV12-4 and J usage is TRBJ1-1; D not certain. The ends were cut back, 5 bases at V and 5 bases at J, with 12 bases in the middle. This CDR3 region has 13 residues. The CDR3 DNA follows: TGTGCCAGCAGTCTGAGGCAAGGGACTGAAGCTTTCTTT. As protein: CASSLRQGTEAFF.

This chain links TRBV5-1 with TRBJ1-6, with D unresolved. The CDR3 is 16 amino acids. The germline V gene encodes CDR1 SGHRS and CDR2 YFSETQ. Trimming stripped 3 bases from V and 2 bases from J, with 12 bases between. CDR3 sequence reads: CASSYSETTYNSPLHF. CDR3 nucleotides: TGCGCCAGCAGCTACTCTGAAACTACCTATAATTCACCCCTCCACTTT.

Only a few counts were recorded for this clonotype. The chain combines TRBV20-1 with TRBJ2-7; D is possibly TRBD1 (6 bases). CDR3 length: 13 amino acids. Trimming cost V 0 bases and J 4 bases, with 10 bases left between them. Germline V gives CDR1 DFQATT, CDR2 SNEGSKA (reference sequence). The CDR3 is CSARDRGGYEQYF. The CDR3 region has the DNA TGCAGTGCTAGAGACAGGGGTGGATACGAGCAGTACTTC.

The rearrangement joins TRBV4-3 to TRBJ2-3; a weak D match, TRBD2 (6 bases). The CDR3 covers 13 residues. In germline, CDR1 is LGHNA, CDR2 YSLEER. V lost 1 base and J 5 bases, leaving 7 bases between the germline ends. In DNA form, the CDR3 reads TGCGCCAGCAGCCAAGGGGGAGGAGATACGCAGTATTTT. Its translation: CASSQGGGDTQYF.

V is TRBV7-3 and J is TRBJ2-3, with D perhaps matching TRBD2 (5 bases). The V end lost 9 bases, the J end lost 4 bases, and 14 bases lay between the germline ends. CDR1 is SGHTA, CDR2 FQGTGA, per germline. There are 13 residues in the CDR3. Here the CDR3 DNA reads TGTGCCAGTTCGGATCGGGGATCAGATACGCAGTATTTT. Its protein is CASSDRGSDTQYF.

The chain has TRBV28 and TRBJ1-6; D is unresolved. The CDR3 is made up of 11 amino acids. Germline V gene data show CDR1 as MDHEN and CDR2 as SYDVKM. V was cut by 8 bases and J by 8 bases, with 7 bases left in between. CDR3: CASGSYSPLHF. The CDR3 DNA is TGTGCCAGCGGTAGCTATTCACCCCTCCACTTT.

This clonotype appeared a few times. This sequence joins TRBV12-3 or TRBV12-4 and TRBJ2-2; a possible D gene is TRBD1 (6 bases). V shed 5 bases and J shed 2 bases, with 27 bases lying between them. The CDR3 extends over 20 amino acids. CDR3 coding DNA: TGTGCCAGCAGTGGGTGGGCAGGAGGACAGAAGAACTTAAACACCGGGGAGCTGTTTTTT. Protein: CASSGWAGGQKNLNTGELFF.

This clonotype was seen only a few times. This chain joins TRBV5-1 and TRBJ2-5; D is possibly TRBD2 (5 bases). Per germline, CDR1 SGHRS and CDR2 YFSETQ. CDR3 length: 15 amino acids. The CDR3 DNA reads TGCGCTTCCAGCGGTTCGATGGGAGTGGGCGAGACCCAGTACTTC. It translates to CASSGSMGVGETQYF.

The sample holds many counts of this clonotype. The chain carries TRBV20-1 and TRBJ1-2, with a possible D match to TRBD1 (6 bases). V lost 3 bases and J 7 bases, leaving 12 bases between the germline ends. Germline V gene sequence: CDR1 DFQATT, CDR2 SNEGSKA (reference sequence). The CDR3 is 12 residues long. The CDR3 region is CSASPQGFGYTF. The CDR3 bases are TGCAGTGCTAGTCCTCAGGGGTTTGGCTACACCTTC.

This sequence joins TRBV2 and TRBJ1-1; D ambiguous. Trimming took 7 bases from V and 2 from J, leaving 14 bases between them. The CDR3 is 14 residues long. CDR1 and CDR2 from the germline V gene are SNHLY and FYNNEI. This CDR3 reads CASNPTGVNTEAFF. As DNA, the CDR3 is TGTGCCAGCAACCCGACTGGGGTTAACACTGAAGCTTTCTTT. Complete variable domain (other parts from reference TRBV2 and TRBJ1-1): EPEVTQTPSHQVTQMGQEVILRCVPISNHLYFYWYRQILGQKVEFLVSFYNNEISEKSEIFDDQFSVERPDGSNFTLKIRSTKLEDSAMYFCASNPTGVNTEAFFGQGTRLTVV.

As DNA, the CDR3 is TGTGCCTGGAAAGGCGGGGGAGGAACCGGGGAGCTGTTTTTT. This translates into CAWKGGGGTGELFF. The gene calls are TRBV30 and TRBJ2-2, with TRBD2 identical over 7 bases. Germline CDR1 is GTSNPN and CDR2 is SVGIG (reference sequence). The length of the CDR3 is 14 residues. V was pared by 4 bases and J by 5 bases, with 7 bases of the junction left unmatched.